The entry below describes one T cell receptor (beta chain). The antigen it binds to is not known. No much larger clonotype is one base removed from it; base qualities were not supplied. This entry comes from a study of cytomegalovirus exposure and HLA in healthy donors (dated 2017 in TCRdb). For the wider study: In an earlier analysis of approximately 500 of the donors, 276 Gb of sequence data and 90 million to 120 million unique TCR beta sequences from about 190 million T cells were reported. About five DR-DQ haplotypes were handled as single units for association and clustering because linkage in the cohort was strong. Alongside the repertoire data, information on donor age, sex, ethnicity and CMV serostatus was compiled. Using immunosequencing, the study profiled T cell repertoires from some 670 subjects and related those repertoires to cytomegalovirus serostatus. The aim of the study was to test whether cataloging public T cell receptors could identify signatures of past pathogen exposure. To study patterns of TCR occurrence, a later analysis re-analyzed previously published TCR beta repertoires from under 750 donors and added high-resolution HLA genotyping. Typing coverage differed by locus: A, B, C, DRB1 and DQB1 were typed in about 620-630 donors, DQA1 in roughly 510, DPA1 in some 600, and DPB1 in approximately 450. Class I and class II HLA loci were covered by the typing at four-digit resolution. Every discovery cohort repertoire had been produced on one sequencing platform. Rather than drawing on any new phenotypic data, the later analysis identified candidate immune exposures from TCR beta sequences and the way those sequences occurred across donors. Approximately 330 gigabases of sequencing data and around 80 million unique TCR sequences made up an early release that covered approximately 650 HLA-typed donors. To decide whether each TCR beta V gene segment behaved as functional or pseudogenic, an earlier analysis of several hundred of the donors relied on high-throughput TCR beta sequencing. To predict cytomegalovirus infection status, the study combined high-throughput TCR immunosequencing, statistical association of individual TCRs with disease status, and machine learning. A later genetic analysis used genome-wide SNP genotypes for about 55% of the 666 donors, treating that subset as a discovery cohort. On average, roughly 200,000 unique TCR beta nucleotide sequences were sequenced per donor among 398 genotyped donors of the cohort, with 15% to 20% of those sequences being non-productive. Of the 300 to 450 genotyped donors, about 80% fell in the genetic ancestry cluster associated with self-reported Caucasian donors. In addition to the first cohort of approximately 650 subjects, a separate validation cohort of approximately 130 different subjects was used. The paper as a whole reports these results and caveats: A cluster of highly shared sequence variants was judged likely to be a technical artifact of the sequencing pipeline. While some public TCRs were present in many individuals, most TCR sequences turned up only very rarely across donors. Linkage disequilibrium might explain the correlated functional status among segregating V segments, but an unknown experimental factor could not be ruled out. Because counts were too low, 15 to 20 rarely observed V segments, including chromosome 9 orphons, were excluded from the earlier analysis of roughly 580 of the donors. Because HLA typing was unavailable for some donors at each locus, only the typed subset was used in association tests. In this cohort, only TCR beta chains were sequenced, and detectable features were limited by the absence of alpha or paired-chain data. According to a later analysis, most CMV-associated TCR beta chains appeared to be HLA-restricted, and the HLA associations seemed to be driven largely by CMV exposure. The only immune exposure information available for the cohort was CMV serostatus. A further reported finding was that TCR beta sequences accurately predicted the HLA-A and HLA-B alleles for most subjects in the first cohort. The classifier was reported to diagnose cytomegalovirus status with high specificity and sensitivity in both the original cohort and the validation cohort. The 87-base-pair reads could not distinguish some IMGT-functional V segments, including TRBV6-2 and TRBV6-3, so those segments were excluded. In a later analysis, about 17,000 TCR beta sequences were associated with specific HLA alleles at a false discovery rate of 0.05. According to a later analysis, TCR association rates differed among HLA loci, with DRB1 alleles showing the most associated TCRs and HLA-C alleles showing the fewest. When HLA alleles, especially DR and DQ, strongly co-occurred, TCR associations were difficult to assign to individual alleles. Several of the top co-occurrence clusters appeared to be linked to parvovirus B19, influenza, CMV and Epstein-Barr virus, according to a later analysis. The study listed 150 to 200 TCR beta chains as associated with cytomegalovirus. A few of the identified cytomegalovirus-associated TCR beta chains were confirmed in vitro to be specific for cytomegalovirus antigens. V-gene and J-gene trimming of TCR beta chains was associated with a missense DCLRE1C variant in a later genetic analysis, and the association was replicated in an independent cohort. A later genetic analysis reported fewer N-insertions in productive TCRs among donors in an Asian-associated ancestry cluster than the roughly 700-donor mean. A later analysis found that HLA-associated TCR beta chains were more clonally expanded and had lower generation probabilities than equally common non-associated chains. Broadly in line with IMGT annotations, most TCR beta V segments showed up in productive rearrangements about 90% or about 30% of the time in an earlier analysis of around 600 of the donors. Sequencing depth was assumed to be roughly uniform across donors in the presence/absence analyses, though that assumption may not hold. It was suggested by the authors that the approach could potentially be generalized to other disease states and immunological phenotypes.

The cohort consisted of 600 or so healthy bone marrow donors. At the time of sampling, all cohort members were nominally healthy, though unrecorded immune exposures were likely present. The donor tested CMV seropositive and was one of the 289 seropositive cohort members. A peripheral blood sample was collected from each donor, and TCR beta sequencing was performed on peripheral blood mononuclear cells. The Qiagen DNeasy Blood Extraction Kit was used to extract genomic DNA from the blood cell samples. Via the germline V gene (reference sequence), CDR1 is SEHNR and CDR2 FQNEAQ. Including cysteine and phenylalanine, the CDR3 has 15 amino acids. The sequence is cut down to CDR3 DNA, 45 bases in frame from base 1. V is cut back by 4 bases and J by 3 bases, with 6 bases in the junction unmatched. Library construction relied on the immunoSEQ multiplex PCR assay. For the multiplex PCR, a mixture combining 60 forward primers for TCR Vbeta segments and 13 reverse primers for TCR Jbeta segments was used. The CDR3 region of rearranged TCR beta genes was amplified from genomic DNA by a multiplex PCR assay. The amplified TCR beta libraries were sequenced on the Illumina HiSeq System as 87-base-pair reads. On the authors' methods: A later analysis counted approximately 76 million unique TCR beta chains across the 666 repertoires, and 9.5 million to 11 million of these chains were shared by at least two donors. Raw reads were error-corrected and collapsed into unique sequences by a nearest-neighbor algorithm in which closely related sequences were merged to remove PCR and sequencing errors. To assign V, D and J gene segments, CDR3 sequences were aligned to IMGT reference sequences. Each retained sequence needed at least a six-nucleotide match to both a V gene segment and a J gene segment. A rearrangement counted as productive if the CDR3 had no stop codons and remained in frame with V and J, and every other rearrangement counted as non-productive. Following IMGT convention, CDR3 was defined as the stretch from the second conserved V-encoded cysteine up to the conserved J-encoded phenylalanine. Sequences without an unambiguous match to a single V gene segment were excluded from the earlier analysis of approximately 600 of the donors. An earlier analysis of over 450 of the donors classified V segments as functional when productive rearrangements were above 56.7% and as segregating when the standard deviation between donors was above 5%. A statistical classification framework was built to diagnose cytomegalovirus status from the catalog of TCR beta chain sequences. In a later analysis, V and J genes were assigned by comparing TCR nucleotide sequences against IMGT/GENE-DB human TR gene sequences. Using the TCRdist pipeline, a later analysis assigned CDR3 sequences along with most-parsimonious VDJ recombination scenarios. In a later analysis, each TCR beta chain was defined by its CDR3 amino acid sequence together with its V-gene family, and reads lacking a unique V-gene family were excluded. A later analysis removed 592 highly shared, low-generation-probability nucleotide sequences to deal with suspected cross-contamination and a sequencing artifact. A later analysis calculated a clonal expansion index for each public chain from normalized within-repertoire ranks of inferred template counts. In a later analysis, generation probabilities were computed using a VDJ recombination model fitted to out-of-frame rearrangements, and the results were checked against IGoR. Hypergeometric tests were used in a later analysis to score TCR-TCR, TCR-HLA and TCR-CMV co-occurrence, with a repertoire-size bias correction applied to the TCR pairs. False discovery rates were estimated in a later analysis by permuting HLA or CMV assignments 20 times. In a later analysis, co-occurring TCRs were grouped with DBSCAN, and TCRdist sequence similarity was added when clustering was performed within HLA-allele-positive subsets. Repertoires with fewer than 30,000 or more than 120,000 public chains were left out of co-occurrence clustering, as were about five repertoires with anomalous nucleotide sharing. This is the immuneACCESS table as TCRdb keeps it, with only in-frame sequences that have V and J called. A part of the clones is gone; compared with another copy, unresolved V genes explain less than half, and the rest is unexplained. V and J calls and clone size are given by that table; D and trimming were obtained from the DNA. The sample table records roughly 200,000 clones; 10% to 15% of these occur just once. The ten biggest clones cover approximately 8.4% of the sample.

The sample consisted of PBMCs. This TCR was recovered from a man in his fifties or sixties in good health and CMV-seropositive. The chain is assembled from TRBV7-9 and TRBJ2-1; the central 7 bases match TRBD1. The CDR3 region reads CASSSRGQDYNEQFF. The sequence in DNA is TGTGCCAGCAGCTCTCGCGGACAGGACTACAATGAGCAGTTCTTC.